This T cell receptor (beta chain) was identified in a study of shared clonotypes between healthy human individuals. Whole-study context: Each donor's CD8 memory used one plate, CD8 naive two, each CD4 subset three.

V shed 4 bases and J shed 11 bases, with 24 bases lying between them. The germline gives CDR1 SGHRS, CDR2 YFSETQ. The length of the CDR3 is 15 residues. An assay was performed, and its level was deep. Replicate PCRs from sorted subsets contained around 200 ng DNA, which is 30,000 to 35,000 T cell genomes. Libraries were prepared by immunoSEQ multiplex PCR; TCRdb keeps only in-frame clonotypes and omits some of them. This table holds 2.3 million or so clones, more than 80% found once. Memory CD4+ cells were the fraction left after CD45RA+ naive selection. Sequencing used naive CD4+ T cells from PBMCs. The sample's subset: CD45RA+ positively selected. The rearrangement links TRBV5-1 to TRBJ1-2; perhaps TRBD1 as D (5 bases). The receptor was derived from a young man in good health. Some clones in this sample may be carry-over from other donors' samples. CDR3 residues: CASSPGTAVGETYTF. The CDR3 nucleotides read TGCGCCAGCAGCCCCGGGACGGCCGTGGGGGAAACGTACACCTTC.